Each of the 31 T cell receptor delta chains below was sequenced from the same sample in a study of delta chains in infants with herpesvirus infections. PBMC RNA was reverse transcribed using gamma-chain- and delta-chain-specific primers. TCRdb reprocessed the RT-PCR reads through CATT. The table includes 2,000 to 3,000 delta-chain clones, under 50% detected once. Sample: peripheral blood, taken at time point 4 of longitudinal follow-up. These receptors were collected from a human donor who was a Ugandan infant, either HIV-exposed or HIV-unexposed (not recorded which).

The chain has TRDV1 and TRDJ2; 9 bases map to TRDD3. The germline V gene encodes CDR1 TSWWSYY and CDR2 QGS. Trimming cost V 3 bases and J 6 bases; bases outside gene matches: 17. This CDR3 is 19 amino acids long. CDR3 in DNA: TGTGCTCTTGGGGATATGGGTGCTGGGGGATTTCGGATATCAGCACAACTCTTCTTT. It translates to CALGDMGAGGFRISAQLFF.

For this clone: A clone one base away is much larger, so this may be a read error. The chain recombines TRDV1 with TRDJ1; tentatively, D is TRDD2 or TRDD3 (8 bases each). V lost 3 bases to trimming and J lost 0 bases, with 44 bases between them. The CDR3 loop spans 26 amino acids. CDR1 and CDR2 (germline): TSWWSYY, QGS. CDR3 residues: CALGERTSYRTHLGIPTLGYTDKLIF. The CDR3 DNA reads as TGTGCTCTTGGGGAGAGAACTTCCTACCGGACCCACTTGGGGATACCTACTCTGGGGTACACCGATAAACTCATCTTT.

The chain recombines TRDV2 with TRDJ2; D unresolved. The CDR3 is 16 residues long. The ends were cut back, 3 bases at V and 0 bases at J, with 13 bases in the middle. In germline, CDR1 is GEAIGNYY, CDR2 EKD. The CDR3 DNA sequence: TGTGCCTGTGACGCCCGGGGCCGCGCTTTGACAGCACAACTCTTCTTT. Translated: CACDARGRALTAQLFF.

This clone appeared once. The chain employs TRDV1 and TRDJ1, with D perhaps TRDD2 (5 bases). V was clipped by 3 bases and J by 10 bases, with 18 bases between them. The CDR3 is 14 amino acids. Germline values: CDR1 TSWWSYY, CDR2 QGS. The CDR3 nucleotides are TGTGCTCTTGGGGACCGACCAACTTTCCTCGGACTCATCTTT. This gives the protein CALGDRPTFLGLIF.

This clone was detected only a few times. V usage is TRAV29/DV5 and J usage is TRDJ1; a weak D match, TRDD3 (6 bases). This CDR3 spans 16 amino acids. V was cut by 0 bases and J by 2 bases, with 17 bases left in between. Germline V lookup: CDR1 NSMFDY, CDR2 ISSIKDK. In DNA form, the CDR3 reads TGTGCAGCAAGCGAGGCTCCTCGGGGATGGACCGATAAACTCATCTTT. As protein: CAASEAPRGWTDKLIF.

This clone was counted a few times. This chain joins TRDV1 and TRDJ1, with TRDD3 matching over 7 bases. V was clipped by 3 bases and J by 3 bases; unmatched bases: 28. CDR1 and CDR2 from the germline V gene are TSWWSYY and QGS. The CDR3 totals 22 residues. The CDR3 loop is CALGDCLGYGRYGPRGADKLIF. CDR3 nucleotide sequence: TGTGCTCTTGGGGACTGTCTTGGATACGGCCGATACGGACCCAGGGGCGCCGATAAACTCATCTTT.

The rearrangement joins TRDV2 to TRDJ1; 11 bases align to TRDD3. Unmatched junction bases numbered 15, after V lost 0 bases and J lost 10 bases. The CDR3 is made up of 17 amino acids. Germline V gives CDR1 GEAIGNYY, CDR2 EKD. CDR3 loop: CACDTAHFNWGIRGLIF. The CDR3 DNA is TGTGCCTGTGACACCGCGCACTTTAACTGGGGGATAAGGGGACTCATCTTT.

This chain uses TRDV2 with TRDJ1; 11 bases line up with TRDD3. The V gene end was trimmed by 3 bases and the J gene end by 4 bases; junction bases not matched to a gene: 15. Germline-derived CDR1 and CDR2 are GEAIGNYY and EKD. The CDR3 has 18 amino acids. The CDR3 DNA follows: TGTGCCTGTGACCTTCTTGTACTGGGGGATAAGCAGGACGATAAACTCATCTTT. It yields the protein CACDLLVLGDKQDDKLIF.

Judged by abundance, this clone is medium-sized. The J gene is TRDJ1, the V gene TRDV2; 13 bases are a match to TRDD3. CDR3 length: 19 residues. Germline CDR1 GEAIGNYY, CDR2 EKD. The ends lost 3 bases at V and 2 bases at J; junction bases unmatched: 14. CDR3 protein: CACDRVYDWGIRGTDKLIF. For the CDR3, the DNA is TGTGCCTGTGACCGAGTTTATGACTGGGGGATACGGGGGACCGATAAACTCATCTTT.

The chain combines TRDV1 with TRDJ1, with D maybe TRDD3 (8 bases). CDR1 and CDR2 from the germline V gene are TSWWSYY and QGS. The CDR3 sequence is 22 residues long. With 2 bases removed from V and 0 bases from J, the gap between germline ends came to 31 bases. The CDR3 sequence: CALGEWDLPSWDTQAHTDKLIF. The CDR3 region has the DNA TGTGCTCTTGGGGAATGGGACCTTCCTTCATGGGATACGCAAGCCCACACCGATAAACTCATCTTT.

The J gene is given as TRDJ1, and the V gene is not called. This CDR3 region has 20 residues. The CDR3 nucleotides are TGCGCTCGGGTTTTTGTGCGGGGCTCGGGGGCCGTGGTAACGACCGATAAACTCATCTTT. Translating gives CARVFVRGSGAVVTTDKLIF.

The V gene is TRDV2, the J gene TRDJ1; TRDD3 aligns across 10 bases. In germline, CDR1 is GEAIGNYY, CDR2 EKD. The CDR3 runs to 17 residues. Losses at the gene ends were 7 bases for V and 0 bases for J; bases not matched to a gene: 13. The CDR3 spells CACKQLGDDLYTDKLIF. Here the CDR3 DNA reads TGTGCCTGCAAACAACTGGGGGATGATTTATACACCGATAAACTCATCTTT.

This clone rates as medium-sized (0.01 to 0.1%). The chain combines TRDV2 with TRDJ1; D unresolved. Per the germline V gene, CDR1 is GEAIGNYY and CDR2 is EKD. Trimming took off 0 bases at V and 8 bases at J, with 18 bases between the two ends. The CDR3 runs 15 residues. The CDR3 sequence is CACDTLLRIEPKLIF. CDR3 DNA sequence: TGTGCCTGTGACACCTTGCTACGGATCGAACCCAAACTCATCTTT.

This clone was seen a few times. The chain uses TRDV2 and TRDJ1, with TRDD3 matching over 10 bases. The CDR3 has 17 amino acids. V was clipped by 1 base and J by 2 bases; unmatched bases: 9. From germline, CDR1 is GEAIGNYY and CDR2 EKD. CDR3 sequence (DNA): TGTGCCTGTGACACGCTCGTACCACTGGGGGATACCGATAAACTCATCTTT. Amino acids: CACDTLVPLGDTDKLIF.

A remark on this clone: A clone one base away is much larger, so this may be a read error. This chain joins TRDV2 and TRDJ3, with D possibly TRDD3 on 6 matching bases. In germline, CDR1 is GEAIGNYY, CDR2 EKD. The CDR3 contains 17 residues. The V gene lost 0 bases and the J gene lost 3 bases, with 11 bases spanning the gap. The CDR3 is CACDTAGEYWDTRQMFF. In nucleotides, the CDR3 is TGTGCCTGTGACACCGCTGGGGAATACTGGGACACCCGACAGATGTTTTTC.

This clone was seen a handful of times. V and J are TRDV1 and TRDJ1, with 8 bases fitting TRDD3. The CDR3 runs 21 residues. The germline gives CDR1 TSWWSYY, CDR2 QGS. The V and J ends lost 2 bases and 3 bases, in that order; junction bases with no gene match: 23. The CDR3 reads CALGEAVPYRVLGVTSDKLIF. CDR3 DNA: TGTGCTCTTGGGGAAGCGGTCCCCTACCGCGTACTGGGGGTTACTTCCGATAAACTCATCTTT.

The gene calls are TRDV1 and TRDJ1; 8 nucleotides align to TRDD3. CDR1 TSWWSYY and CDR2 QGS come from the germline V gene. CDR3 length equals 23 residues. The J segment lost 0 bases and the V segment lost 0 bases, leaving 24 bases of the junction unmatched. CDR3 loop: CALGELVPSRMLGDKPYTDKLIF. The CDR3 coding sequence is TGTGCTCTTGGGGAACTCGTCCCCTCGAGAATGCTGGGGGACAAACCCTACACCGATAAACTCATCTTT.

This clone rates as large (0.1 to 1%). V usage is TRDV2 and J usage is TRDJ3; 7 positions agree with TRDD3. V lost 3 bases and J lost 0; bases outside the gene matches: 4. Germline V gives CDR1 GEAIGNYY, CDR2 EKD. The CDR3 is made up of 17 amino acids. The chain's CDR3 is CACDGMGDSWDTRQMFF. CDR3 DNA: TGTGCCTGTGACGGAATGGGGGACTCCTGGGACACCCGACAGATGTTTTTC.

This clone is deemed large. The chain carries TRDV2 and TRDJ1, with 10 bases fitting TRDD3. After removal of 0 bases from V and 2 bases from J, the junction contained 14 bases not matched to a gene. The CDR3 contains 19 residues. Per the germline V gene, CDR1 is GEAIGNYY and CDR2 is EKD. CDR3 amino acids: CACDTVGVTGGWDTDKLIF. Written as DNA, the CDR3 is TGTGCCTGTGACACCGTAGGAGTGACTGGGGGATGGGATACCGATAAACTCATCTTT.

This chain joins TRDV1 and TRDJ1; 9 bases are shared with TRDD3. The CDR3 spans 21 residues. CDR1 is TSWWSYY, CDR2 QGS, per germline. V shed 4 bases and J 1 base; nucleotides not matched to a gene: 22. CDR3: CALGVYPLGIRPPHGTDKLIF. CDR3 coding DNA: TGTGCTCTTGGGGTATATCCCCTGGGGATACGTCCTCCACATGGCACCGATAAACTCATCTTT.

In this sample, this clone is large. This sequence joins TRDV2 and TRDJ2, with TRDD3 matching 10 bases. The CDR3 runs to 14 residues. Germline values: CDR1 GEAIGNYY, CDR2 EKD. V lost 2 bases, J lost 5 bases, and 1 base stayed unmatched. CDR3 sequence (DNA): TGTGCCTGTGACATACTGGGGGATACAGCACAACTCTTCTTT. Protein product: CACDILGDTAQLFF.

The rearrangement links TRDV2 to TRDJ1, with 8 positions matching TRDD3. This CDR3 is 14 amino acids long. The V gene's germline CDR1 is GEAIGNYY and CDR2 EKD. V dropped 3 bases and J dropped 3; count of bases not matched to a gene: 5. CDR3 amino acids: CACDAWGRPDKLIF. The CDR3 DNA reads TGTGCCTGTGACGCCTGGGGGAGACCCGATAAACTCATCTTT.

The chain combines TRDV2 with TRDJ1; 10 nucleotides agree with TRDD3. CDR1 is GEAIGNYY, CDR2 EKD, per germline. V dropped 3 bases and J dropped 0; count of bases not matched to a gene: 12. The CDR3 spans 18 residues. CDR3 residues: CACDPITGGSQYTDKLIF. CDR3 DNA: TGTGCCTGTGACCCAATTACTGGGGGATCCCAGTACACCGATAAACTCATCTTT.

The chain couples TRDV2 to TRDJ3; D gene ambiguous. Germline loops: CDR1 GEAIGNYY, CDR2 EKD. The CDR3 sequence is 21 residues long. Trimming took 0 bases from V and 0 from J, leaving 20 bases between them. CDR3 amino acids: CACDTAEAGGLDSWDTRQMFF. The CDR3 bases are TGTGCCTGTGACACCGCGGAAGCAGGTGGGTTAGACTCCTGGGACACCCGACAGATGTTTTTC.

The sample holds a few counts of this clone. This chain uses TRDV2 with TRDJ3; D might be TRDD3 (6 bases). The CDR3 has 19 residues. Trimming pared 0 bases from V and 0 bases from J, leaving 14 bases between. Germline CDR1 reads GEAIGNYY; CDR2 reads EKD. The CDR3 bases are TGTGCCTGTGACACCTTGGGGATTAAGGACTCCTGGGACACCCGACAGATGTTTTTC. It is translated as CACDTLGIKDSWDTRQMFF.

The rearrangement links TRDV2 to TRDJ1; 12 bases align to TRDD3. CDR1 is GEAIGNYY, CDR2 EKD, per germline. Germline trimming cut 0 bases from V and 0 bases from J; bases unmatched to any gene: 13. The CDR3 is 20 amino acids. Here the CDR3 reads CACDTVYTGGYPSYTDKLIF. The CDR3 bases are TGTGCCTGTGACACCGTGTATACTGGGGGATACCCCTCGTACACCGATAAACTCATCTTT.

On this clone itself: One end of the junction varies from germline; a read error may be responsible. The chain employs TRDV2 and TRDJ3, with a possible D match to TRDD3 (6 bases). The V gene's germline CDR1 is GEAIGNYY and CDR2 EKD. The CDR3 spans 23 residues. The CDR3 DNA follows: TGTGCCTGTGACCCCGTAAATGGGGGCGGTACTGGCCGTAGCTCCTGGGACCCCCGACAGATGTTTTTC. Its protein product is CACDPVNGGGTGRSSWDPRQMFF.

This clone is labeled medium-sized (0.01 to 0.1%). The rearrangement links TRDV2 to TRDJ2, with a tentative D call TRDD3 (6 bases). Trimming left V 0 bases short and J 2 bases short, with 9 bases between. The CDR3 covers 15 residues. Germline loops: CDR1 GEAIGNYY, CDR2 EKD. CDR3 bases: TGTGCCTGTGACACCGTGGGGGGATTGACAGCACAACTCTTCTTT. It codes for CACDTVGGLTAQLFF.

In its sample, this clone ranks as medium-sized. The identical CDR3 is also encoded by other nucleotide sequences in the sample. The chain is built from TRDV2 and TRDJ3; 10 bases are shared with TRDD3. This CDR3 has 20 residues. V was clipped by 0 bases and J by 0 bases; unmatched bases: 7. The germline V gene encodes CDR1 GEAIGNYY and CDR2 EKD. The CDR3 coding sequence is TGTGCCTGTGACACCGTGAGGGCTGGGGGATACTCCTGGGACACCCGACAGATGTTTTTC. Encoded protein: CACDTVRAGGYSWDTRQMFF.

This clone appeared a few times. V and J are TRDV2 and TRDJ1, with 12 bases aligning to TRDD3. Germline-derived CDR1 and CDR2 are GEAIGNYY and EKD. The CDR3 loop spans 16 amino acids. V was clipped by 3 bases and J by 3 bases; unmatched bases: 7. CDR3 bases: TGTGCCTGTGACCTACTGGGGGATACAGGGTCCGATAAACTCATCTTT. Its protein is CACDLLGDTGSDKLIF.

This clone is deemed medium-sized. V is TRDV2 and J is TRDJ1, with D hard to call. V dropped 0 bases and J dropped 4 bases, with 11 bases sitting between them. Germline-derived CDR1 and CDR2 are GEAIGNYY and EKD. The CDR3 covers 14 residues. The CDR3 is CACDTLQRGDKLIF. In nucleotides, the CDR3 is TGTGCCTGTGACACCCTCCAACGGGGCGATAAACTCATCTTT.